This T cell receptor (beta chain) was sequenced for a study of T-cell memory formation after mild COVID-19. In TCRdb, the 5' RACE reads were re-called with MiXCR into one record per CDR3 protein. The sample contains 350,000 or so distinct CDR3 sequences, roughly 20% of which appear only once. Germline V gene sequence: CDR1 DFQATT, CDR2 SNEGSKA (reference sequence). V was clipped by 4 bases and J by 6 bases, with 13 bases between them. The CDR3 runs 14 residues. This sequence was found in a man aged 18 to 29 who had mild COVID-19 (a few samples of this study predate the infection). Cell type and time point are not known. The chain couples TRBV20-1 to TRBJ1-6, with D possibly TRBD1 on 6 matching bases. Sequencing was done on a sample of PBMCs or a T cell subset sorted from them (not recorded which). The CDR3 nucleotides read TGCAGTGCTAAATCCCTAGGGGGTAATTCACCCCTCCACTTT. Protein sequence: CSAKSLGGNSPLHF.